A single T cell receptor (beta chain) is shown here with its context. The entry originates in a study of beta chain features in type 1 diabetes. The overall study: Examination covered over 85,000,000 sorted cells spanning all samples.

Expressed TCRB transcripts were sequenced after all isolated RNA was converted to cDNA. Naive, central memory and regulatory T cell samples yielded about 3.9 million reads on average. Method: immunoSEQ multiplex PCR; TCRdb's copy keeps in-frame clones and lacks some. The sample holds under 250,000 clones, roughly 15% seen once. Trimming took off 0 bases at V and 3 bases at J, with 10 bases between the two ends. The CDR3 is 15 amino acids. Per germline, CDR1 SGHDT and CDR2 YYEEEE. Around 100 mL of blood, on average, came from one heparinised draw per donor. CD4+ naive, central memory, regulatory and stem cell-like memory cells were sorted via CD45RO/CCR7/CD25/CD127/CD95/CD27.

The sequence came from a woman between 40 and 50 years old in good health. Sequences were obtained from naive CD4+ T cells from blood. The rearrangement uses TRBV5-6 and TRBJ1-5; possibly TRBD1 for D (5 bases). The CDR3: CASSLGRGDNQPQHF. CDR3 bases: TGTGCCAGCAGCTTGGGGAGGGGAGACAATCAGCCCCAGCATTTT.